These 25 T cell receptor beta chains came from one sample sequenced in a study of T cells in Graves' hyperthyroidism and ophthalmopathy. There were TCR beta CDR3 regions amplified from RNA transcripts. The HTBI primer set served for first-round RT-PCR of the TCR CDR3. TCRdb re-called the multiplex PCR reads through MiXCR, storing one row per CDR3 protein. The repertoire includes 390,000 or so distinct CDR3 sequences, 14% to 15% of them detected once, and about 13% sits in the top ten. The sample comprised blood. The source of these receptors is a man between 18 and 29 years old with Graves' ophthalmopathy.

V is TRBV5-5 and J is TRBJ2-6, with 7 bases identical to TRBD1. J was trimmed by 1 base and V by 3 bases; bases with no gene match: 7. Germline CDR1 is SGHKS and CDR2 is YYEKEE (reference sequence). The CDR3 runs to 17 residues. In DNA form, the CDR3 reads TGTGCCAGCAGCTGGTTGACAGGGTCGTCTGGGGCCAACGTCCTGACTTTC. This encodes CASSWLTGSSGANVLTF.

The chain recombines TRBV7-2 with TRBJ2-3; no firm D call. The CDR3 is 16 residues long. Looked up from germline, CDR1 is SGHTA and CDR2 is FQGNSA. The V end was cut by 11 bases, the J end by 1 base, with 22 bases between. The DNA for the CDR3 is TGTGCCTGGAGCCCCACCCCTCAGAGTCGCACAGATACGCAGTATTTT. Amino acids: CAWSPTPQSRTDTQYF.

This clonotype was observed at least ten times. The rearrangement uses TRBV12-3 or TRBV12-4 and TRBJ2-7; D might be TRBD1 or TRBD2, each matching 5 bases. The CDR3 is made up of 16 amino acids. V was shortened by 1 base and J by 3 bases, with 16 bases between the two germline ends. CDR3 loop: CASSLGRWDGDYEQYF. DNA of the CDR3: TGTGCCAGCAGTTTAGGTAGGTGGGACGGAGACTACGAGCAGTACTTC.

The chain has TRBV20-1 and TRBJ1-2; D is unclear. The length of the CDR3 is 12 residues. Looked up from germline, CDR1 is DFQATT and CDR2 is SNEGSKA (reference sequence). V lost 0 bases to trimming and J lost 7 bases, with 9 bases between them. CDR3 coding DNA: TGCAGTGCTAGAGATGGGGAGGTTGGCTACACCTTC. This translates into CSARDGEVGYTF.

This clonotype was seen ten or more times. CDR3 coding DNA: TGTGCCAGCTCACGGGACACCGGGGAGCTGTTTTTT. Translated: CASSRDTGELFF. The chain uses TRBV12-3 or TRBV12-4 and TRBJ2-2; D unresolved. This CDR3 contains 12 residues. V was cut by 8 bases and J by 3 bases, with 7 bases left in between.

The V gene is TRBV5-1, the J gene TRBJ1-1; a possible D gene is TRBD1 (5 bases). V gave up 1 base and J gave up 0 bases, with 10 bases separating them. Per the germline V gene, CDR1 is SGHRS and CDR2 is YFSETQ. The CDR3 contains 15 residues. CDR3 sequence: CASSLIGTLNTEAFF. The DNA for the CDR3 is TGCGCCAGCAGCTTGATCGGGACTCTGAACACTGAAGCTTTCTTT. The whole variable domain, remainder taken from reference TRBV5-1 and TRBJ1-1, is KAGVTQTPRYLIKTRGQQVTLSCSPISGHRSVSWYQQTPGQGLQFLFEYFSETQRNKGNFPGRFSGRQFSNSRSEMNVSTLELGDSALYLCASSLIGTLNTEAFFGQGTRLTVV.

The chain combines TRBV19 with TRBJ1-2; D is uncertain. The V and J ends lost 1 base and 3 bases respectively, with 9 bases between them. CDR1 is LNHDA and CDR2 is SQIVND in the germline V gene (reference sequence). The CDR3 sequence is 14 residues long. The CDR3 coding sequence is TGTGCCAGTAGTATAGCAGCCGGCCACTATGGCTACACCTTC. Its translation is CASSIAAGHYGYTF.

CDR3 in amino acids: CASSPTGDHYNEQFF. The DNA for the CDR3 is TGTGCCAGCAGCCCCACAGGAGACCACTACAATGAGCAGTTCTTC. The chain uses TRBV11-2 and TRBJ2-1; a weak D match, TRBD1 (5 bases). This CDR3 spans 15 amino acids. Trimming took off 5 bases at V and 3 bases at J, with 14 bases between the two ends. Germline V gene sequence: CDR1 SGHAT, CDR2 FQNNGV.

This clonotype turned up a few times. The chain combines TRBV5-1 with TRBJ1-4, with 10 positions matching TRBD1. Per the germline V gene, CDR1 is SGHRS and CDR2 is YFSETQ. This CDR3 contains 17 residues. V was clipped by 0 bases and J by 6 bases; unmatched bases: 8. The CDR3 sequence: CASSLGYVGTGDEKLFF. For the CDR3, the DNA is TGCGCCAGCAGCTTGGGTTATGTGGGGACAGGGGATGAAAAACTGTTTTTT.

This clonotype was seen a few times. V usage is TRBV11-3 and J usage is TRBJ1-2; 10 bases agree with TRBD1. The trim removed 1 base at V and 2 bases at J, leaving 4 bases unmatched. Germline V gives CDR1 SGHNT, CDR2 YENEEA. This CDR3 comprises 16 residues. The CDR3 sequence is CASSLGQGARNYGYTF. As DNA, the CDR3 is TGTGCCAGCAGCTTAGGACAGGGGGCGCGCAACTATGGCTACACCTTC.

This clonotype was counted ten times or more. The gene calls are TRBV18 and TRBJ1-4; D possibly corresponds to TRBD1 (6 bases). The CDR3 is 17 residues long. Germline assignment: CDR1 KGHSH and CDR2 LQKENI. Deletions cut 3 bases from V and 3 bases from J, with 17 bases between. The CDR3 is CASSPPRVGAANEKLFF. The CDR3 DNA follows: TGTGCCAGCTCACCCCCGCGCGTGGGGGCGGCTAATGAAAAACTGTTTTTT.

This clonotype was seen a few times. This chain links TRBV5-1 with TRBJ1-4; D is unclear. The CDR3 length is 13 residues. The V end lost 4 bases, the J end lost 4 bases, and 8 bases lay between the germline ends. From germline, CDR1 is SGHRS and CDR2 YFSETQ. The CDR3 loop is CASSGQVNEKLFF. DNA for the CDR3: TGCGCCAGCAGCGGGCAGGTTAATGAAAAACTGTTTTTT.

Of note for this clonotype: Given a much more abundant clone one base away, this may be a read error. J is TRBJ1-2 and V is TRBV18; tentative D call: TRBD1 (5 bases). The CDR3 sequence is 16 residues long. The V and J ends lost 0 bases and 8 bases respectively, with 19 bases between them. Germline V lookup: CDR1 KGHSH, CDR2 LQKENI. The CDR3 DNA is TGTGCCAGCTCACCACCGGCCCCCGGGGCAGGGTACGGCTACACCTTC. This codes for CASSPPAPGAGYGYTF.

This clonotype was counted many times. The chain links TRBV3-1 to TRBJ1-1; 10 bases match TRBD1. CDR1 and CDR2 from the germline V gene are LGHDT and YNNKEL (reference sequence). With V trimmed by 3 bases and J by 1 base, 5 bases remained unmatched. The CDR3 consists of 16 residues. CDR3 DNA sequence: TGTGCCAGCAGCCAGGACAGGGGGACCTGGAACACTGAAGCTTTCTTT. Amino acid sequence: CASSQDRGTWNTEAFF.

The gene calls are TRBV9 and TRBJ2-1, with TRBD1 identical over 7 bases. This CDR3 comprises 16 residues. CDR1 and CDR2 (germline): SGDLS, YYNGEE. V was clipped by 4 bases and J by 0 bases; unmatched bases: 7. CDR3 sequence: CASSPNPGGSYNEQFF. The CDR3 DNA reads TGTGCCAGCAGCCCCAACCCAGGGGGCTCCTACAATGAGCAGTTCTTC. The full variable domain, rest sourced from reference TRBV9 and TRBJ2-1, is DSGVTQTPKHLITATGQRVTLRCSPRSGDLSVYWYQQSLDQGLQFLIQYYNGEERAKGNILERFSAQQFPDLHSELNLSSLELGDSALYFCASSPNPGGSYNEQFFGPGTRLTVL.

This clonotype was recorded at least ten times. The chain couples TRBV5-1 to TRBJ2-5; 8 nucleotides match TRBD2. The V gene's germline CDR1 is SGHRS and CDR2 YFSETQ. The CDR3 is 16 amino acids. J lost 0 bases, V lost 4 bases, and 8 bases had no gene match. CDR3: CASSLRAGANQETQYF. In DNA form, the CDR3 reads TGCGCCAGCAGCCTGCGAGCGGGAGCAAACCAAGAGACCCAGTACTTC.

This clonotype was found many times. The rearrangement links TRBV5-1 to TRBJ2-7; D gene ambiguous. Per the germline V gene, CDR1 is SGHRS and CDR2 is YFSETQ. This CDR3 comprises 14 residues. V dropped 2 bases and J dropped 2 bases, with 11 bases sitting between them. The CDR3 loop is CASSFTQDPYEQYF. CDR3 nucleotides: TGCGCCAGCAGCTTCACCCAGGACCCCTACGAGCAGTACTTC.

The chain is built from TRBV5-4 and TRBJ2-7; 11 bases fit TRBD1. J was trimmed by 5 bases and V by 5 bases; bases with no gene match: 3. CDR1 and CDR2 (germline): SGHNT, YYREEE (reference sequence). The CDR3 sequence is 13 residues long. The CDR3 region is CASRDRGQDEQYF. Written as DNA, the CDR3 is TGTGCCAGCAGGGACAGGGGGCAGGACGAGCAGTACTTC. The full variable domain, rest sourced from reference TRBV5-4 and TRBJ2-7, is ETGVTQSPTHLIKTRGQQVTLRCSSQSGHNTVSWYQQALGQGPQFIFQYYREEENGRGNFPPRFSGLQFPNYSSELNVNALELDDSALYLCASRDRGQDEQYFGPGTRLTVT.

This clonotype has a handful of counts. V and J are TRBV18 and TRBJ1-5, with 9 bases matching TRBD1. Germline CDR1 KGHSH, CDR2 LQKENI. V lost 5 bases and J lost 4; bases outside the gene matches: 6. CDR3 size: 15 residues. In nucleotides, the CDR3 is TGTGCCAGCTCATCTTTGACAGGGGGAAATCAGCCCCAGCATTTT. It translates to CASSSLTGGNQPQHF.

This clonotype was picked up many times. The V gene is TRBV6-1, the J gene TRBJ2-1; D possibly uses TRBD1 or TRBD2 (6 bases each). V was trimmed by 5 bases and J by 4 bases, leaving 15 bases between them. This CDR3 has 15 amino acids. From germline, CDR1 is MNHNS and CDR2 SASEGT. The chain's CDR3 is CASSLGGGPYNEQFF. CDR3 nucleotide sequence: TGTGCCAGCAGTCTAGGTGGGGGGCCTTACAATGAGCAGTTCTTC.

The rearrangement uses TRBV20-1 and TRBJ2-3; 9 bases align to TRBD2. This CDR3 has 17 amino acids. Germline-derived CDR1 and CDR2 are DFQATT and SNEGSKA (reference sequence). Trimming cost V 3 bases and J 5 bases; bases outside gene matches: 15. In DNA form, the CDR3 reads TGCAGTGCTAGGGGCGGAAGCGGGAGGCCAGGTGGAGATACGCAGTATTTT. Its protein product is CSARGGSGRPGGDTQYF.

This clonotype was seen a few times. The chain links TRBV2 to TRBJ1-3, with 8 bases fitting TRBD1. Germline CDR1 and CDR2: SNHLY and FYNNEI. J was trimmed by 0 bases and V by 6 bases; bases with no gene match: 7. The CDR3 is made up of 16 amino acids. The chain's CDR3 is CASSGDRTHSGNTIYF. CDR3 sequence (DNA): TGTGCCAGCAGCGGGGACAGGACTCACTCTGGAAACACCATATATTTT.

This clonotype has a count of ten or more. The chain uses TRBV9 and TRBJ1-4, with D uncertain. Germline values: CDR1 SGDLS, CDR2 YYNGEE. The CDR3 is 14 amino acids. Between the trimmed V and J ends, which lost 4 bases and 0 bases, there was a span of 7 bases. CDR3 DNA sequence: TGTGCCAGCAGCCCGGGGACAACTAATGAAAAACTGTTTTTT. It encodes CASSPGTTNEKLFF.

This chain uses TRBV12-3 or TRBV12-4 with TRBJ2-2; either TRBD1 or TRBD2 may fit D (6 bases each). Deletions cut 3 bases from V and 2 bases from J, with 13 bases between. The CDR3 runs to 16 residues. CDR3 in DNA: TGTGCCAGCAGTTTGTTTTGGGGGGCCAACACCGGGGAGCTGTTTTTT. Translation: CASSLFWGANTGELFF.

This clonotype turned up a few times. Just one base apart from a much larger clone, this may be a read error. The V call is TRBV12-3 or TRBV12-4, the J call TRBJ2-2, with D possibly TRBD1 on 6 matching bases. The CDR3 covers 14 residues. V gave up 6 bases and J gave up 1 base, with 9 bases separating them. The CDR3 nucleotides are TGTGCCAGCAGGACGACAGGGAACACCGGGGAGCTGTTTTTT. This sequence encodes CASRTTGNTGELFF.